Below, 7 T cell receptor beta chains from the same sample are listed, as sequenced in a study of cytomegalovirus exposure and HLA in healthy donors. Amplification used 60 Vbeta primers and 13 Jbeta primers. Data came from immunoSEQ multiplex PCR; TCRdb stores just in-frame clones and leaves some out. This sample has roughly 160,000 clones, with just under 80% found just once. Source material: PBMCs. The receptors stem from a woman aged 50 to 65 in good health and CMV-seropositive.

The chain is built from TRBV2 and TRBJ2-3; 10 positions agree with TRBD2. Germline trimming cut 5 bases from V and 4 bases from J; bases unmatched to any gene: 9. The CDR3 length is 16 residues. In germline, CDR1 is SNHLY, CDR2 FYNNEI. Here the CDR3 DNA reads TGTGCCAGCAGTCTCGGACTAGCGGTGATATCAGATACGCAGTATTTT. Translating gives CASSLGLAVISDTQYF.

This rearrangement joins TRBV5-4 to TRBJ2-7, with a tentative D call TRBD2 (5 bases). The V gene lost 4 bases and the J gene lost 0 bases, with 11 bases spanning the gap. The CDR3 is 14 amino acids. The germline V gene has CDR1 SGHNT and CDR2 YYREEE (reference sequence). The CDR3 loop is CASSHGLGSYEQYF. The DNA for the CDR3 is TGTGCCAGCAGCCACGGACTCGGCTCCTACGAGCAGTACTTC.

The chain recombines TRBV4-1 with TRBJ1-2, with 10 bases matching TRBD1. Germline CDR1 is MGHRA and CDR2 is YSYEKL. CDR3 length equals 15 residues. Germline trimming cut 3 bases from V and 5 bases from J; bases unmatched to any gene: 6. The CDR3 sequence is CASSQPTGGRYGYTF. For the CDR3, the DNA is TGCGCCAGCAGCCAGCCGACAGGGGGCAGGTATGGCTACACCTTC.

The rearrangement links TRBV7-9 to TRBJ1-3, with TRBD1 as a possible D gene (5 bases). Trimming left V 4 bases short and J 0 bases short, with 13 bases between. Germline V gene data show CDR1 as SEHNR and CDR2 as FQNEAQ (reference sequence). This CDR3 spans 16 amino acids. CDR3 nucleotide sequence: TGTGCCAGCAGCTCCGGGCAGGGTCTCTCTGGAAACACCATATATTTT. This translates into CASSSGQGLSGNTIYF. Combining the CDR3 with reference TRBV7-9 and TRBJ1-3 gives the whole variable domain DTGVSQNPRHKITKRGQNVTFRCDPISEHNRLYWYRQTLGQGPEFLTYFQNEAQLEKSRLLSDRFSAERPKGSFSTLEIQRTEQGDSAMYLCASSSGQGLSGNTIYFGEGSWLTVV.

The chain recombines TRBV9 with TRBJ2-1; 10 nucleotides line up with TRBD2. V gave up 3 bases and J gave up 7 bases; unmatched junction bases: 7. The germline V gene has CDR1 SGDLS and CDR2 YYNGEE. This CDR3 is 15 amino acids long. CDR3 sequence reads: CASSAQLAGFNEQFF. The CDR3 DNA is TGTGCCAGCAGCGCTCAACTAGCGGGGTTTAATGAGCAGTTCTTC. Filled out from reference TRBV9 and TRBJ2-1, the complete variable domain reads DSGVTQTPKHLITATGQRVTLRCSPRSGDLSVYWYQQSLDQGLQFLIQYYNGEERAKGNILERFSAQQFPDLHSELNLSSLELGDSALYFCASSAQLAGFNEQFFGPGTRLTVL.

The DNA of the CDR3 is TGTGCCAGCAGCTCATCCGGGACAGGGGGCTACGAGCAGTACTTC. This sequence encodes CASSSSGTGGYEQYF. The chain carries TRBV7-2 and TRBJ2-7; 11 bases match TRBD1. Germline values: CDR1 SGHTA, CDR2 FQGNSA. V shed 4 bases and J 3 bases; nucleotides not matched to a gene: 5. This CDR3 has 15 amino acids.

The V gene is TRBV6-1, the J gene TRBJ2-3, with D tentatively TRBD1 (6 bases). Germline V gene data show CDR1 as MNHNS and CDR2 as SASEGT. The CDR3 totals 13 residues. V lost 6 bases and J lost 6, with 13 bases in between. The CDR3: CASRTTGRDTQYF. The CDR3 nucleotides are TGTGCCAGCAGGACGACAGGTCGGGATACGCAGTATTTT.